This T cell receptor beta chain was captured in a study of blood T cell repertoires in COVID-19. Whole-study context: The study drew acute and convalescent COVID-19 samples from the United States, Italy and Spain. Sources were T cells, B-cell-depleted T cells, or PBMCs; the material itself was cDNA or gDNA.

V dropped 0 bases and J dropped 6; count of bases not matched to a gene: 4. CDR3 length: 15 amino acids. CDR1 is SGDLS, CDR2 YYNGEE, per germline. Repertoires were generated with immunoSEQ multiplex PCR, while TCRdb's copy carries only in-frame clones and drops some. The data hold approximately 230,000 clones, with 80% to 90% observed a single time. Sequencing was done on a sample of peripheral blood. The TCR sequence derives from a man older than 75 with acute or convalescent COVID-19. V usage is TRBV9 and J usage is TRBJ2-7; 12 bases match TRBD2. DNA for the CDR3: TGTGCCAGCAGCGTAGAGGCGGGACTAGCGGGCGAGCAGTACTTC. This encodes CASSVEAGLAGEQYF. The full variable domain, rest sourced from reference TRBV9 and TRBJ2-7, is DSGVTQTPKHLITATGQRVTLRCSPRSGDLSVYWYQQSLDQGLQFLIQYYNGEERAKGNILERFSAQQFPDLHSELNLSSLELGDSALYFCASSVEAGLAGEQYFGPGTRLTVT.